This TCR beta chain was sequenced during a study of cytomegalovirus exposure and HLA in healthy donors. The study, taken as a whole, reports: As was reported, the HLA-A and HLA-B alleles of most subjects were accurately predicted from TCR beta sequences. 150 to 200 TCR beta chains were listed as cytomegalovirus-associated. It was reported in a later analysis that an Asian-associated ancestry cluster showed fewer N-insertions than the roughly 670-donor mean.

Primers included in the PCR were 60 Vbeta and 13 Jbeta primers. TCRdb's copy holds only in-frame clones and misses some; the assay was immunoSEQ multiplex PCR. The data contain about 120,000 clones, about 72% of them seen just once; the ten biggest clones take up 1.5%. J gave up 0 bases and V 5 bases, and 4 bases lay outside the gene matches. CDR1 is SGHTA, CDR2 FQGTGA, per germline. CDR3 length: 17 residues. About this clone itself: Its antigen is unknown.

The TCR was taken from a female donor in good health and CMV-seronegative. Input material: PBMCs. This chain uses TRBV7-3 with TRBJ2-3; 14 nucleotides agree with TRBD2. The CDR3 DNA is TGTGCCAGCAGCATCGGGACTAGCGGGGGAAGCACAGATACGCAGTATTTT. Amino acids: CASSIGTSGGSTDTQYF.